The 22 T cell receptor beta chains reported below all come from one sample, sequenced in a study of T cell repertoires in cytomegalovirus infection. Which antigens these TCRs recognize remains unknown. One entry per CDR3 protein results from TCRdb running MiXCR on the reads. The data show hundreds of thousands of distinct CDR3 sequences, around 31% seen once. The specimen comprised cultured PBMCs, sampled from culture after CMV antigen stimulation. The receptors were sampled from a human donor in good health (CMV status not recorded). Some clones in this sample may be carry-over from other donors' samples.

The V gene is TRBV7-6, the J gene TRBJ1-1; D is undetermined. V lost 1 base and J lost 4, with 10 bases in between. This CDR3 contains 14 residues. Germline lookup yields CDR1 SGHVS and CDR2 FNYEAQ. CDR3 loop: CASSLEALSTEAFF. As DNA, the CDR3 is TGTGCCAGCAGCTTAGAGGCCCTTAGCACTGAAGCTTTCTTT.

The chain is built from TRBV7-4 and TRBJ2-3; 8 bases align to TRBD2. The CDR3 sequence is 17 residues long. The ends lost 2 bases at V and 2 bases at J; junction bases unmatched: 9. Germline lookup yields CDR1 SGHVT and CDR2 SQSDAQ. The CDR3 spells CASSLLGLAGITDTQYF. The CDR3 bases are TGTGCCAGCAGCTTATTGGGCCTAGCGGGCATCACAGATACGCAGTATTTT.

The chain uses TRBV5-1 and TRBJ1-5, with 8 bases identical to TRBD1. J lost 0 bases, V lost 3 bases, and 11 bases had no gene match. The CDR3 contains 18 residues. The germline gives CDR1 SGHRS, CDR2 YFSETQ. CDR3 coding DNA: TGCGCCAGCAGCTCCTCTTCAGGGGGCTGGGGTAGCAATCAGCCCCAGCATTTT. As protein: CASSSSSGGWGSNQPQHF.

The chain is built from TRBV4-1 and TRBJ1-1; the D is unclear. The CDR3 consists of 14 residues. Germline V gene data show CDR1 as MGHRA and CDR2 as YSYEKL. Trimming removed 2 bases from V and 4 bases from J, with 11 bases in between. CDR3 in DNA: TGCGCCAGCAGCCAAAAGGGTAGTGGCACTGAAGCTTTCTTT. It translates to CASSQKGSGTEAFF.

The genes are TRBV4-1 and TRBJ1-3; no firm D call. CDR3 size: 17 residues. V lost 1 base and J 1 base, leaving 14 bases between the germline ends. Germline CDR1 reads MGHRA; CDR2 reads YSYEKL. CDR3 sequence (DNA): TGCGCCAGCAGCCAAGGCTTTGGAGGCCGATCTGGAAACACCATATATTTT. Its protein is CASSQGFGGRSGNTIYF.

This clonotype has more than one count but fewer than ten. The V and J genes are TRBV7-2 and TRBJ2-5; 9 bases map to TRBD2. The CDR3 is 15 amino acids. With V trimmed by 8 bases and J by 3 bases, 10 bases remained unmatched. Germline CDR1 reads SGHTA; CDR2 reads FQGNSA. The CDR3 region is CASGLSLAGKETQYF. CDR3 coding DNA: TGTGCCAGCGGTCTAAGCCTAGCGGGGAAAGAGACCCAGTACTTC.

This clonotype was observed a handful of times. The chain is built from TRBV2 and TRBJ2-3, with 7 bases identical to TRBD2. V lost 1 base to trimming and J lost 2 bases; unmatched junction nucleotides: 9. CDR1 and CDR2 from the germline V gene are SNHLY and FYNNEI. CDR3 length: 17 amino acids. The CDR3 sequence is CASSEEGGWRPTDTQYF. CDR3 DNA sequence: TGTGCCAGCAGTGAAGAGGGAGGGTGGAGACCCACAGATACGCAGTATTTT.

This clonotype occurred a few times. This sequence joins TRBV6-5 and TRBJ1-2; 7 bases are shared with TRBD1. The junction had 7 bases not matched to a gene; V was cut back by 6 bases and J by 6 bases. Germline assignment: CDR1 MNHEY and CDR2 SVGAGI. CDR3 length: 13 amino acids. The CDR3 DNA reads TGTGCCAGCAGGGACGGGACAGAAGATGGCTACACCTTC. Its protein is CASRDGTEDGYTF.

The chain uses TRBV19 and TRBJ2-1; D could derive from TRBD1 or TRBD2 (5 bases each). The CDR3 is 18 amino acids. V lost 1 base and J lost 6, with 22 bases in between. Germline V gene data show CDR1 as LNHDA and CDR2 as SQIVND (reference sequence). The CDR3 protein is CASSIGGGRHLGVNEQFF. CDR3 nucleotide sequence: TGTGCCAGTAGTATAGGTGGGGGAAGGCACCTAGGGGTCAATGAGCAGTTCTTC. The variable domain in full, with the rest retrieved from reference TRBV19 and TRBJ2-1, is DGGITQSPKYLFRKEGQNVTLSCEQNLNHDAMYWYRQDPGQGLRLIYYSQIVNDFQKGDIAEGYSVSREKKESFPLTVTSAQKNPTAFYLCASSIGGGRHLGVNEQFFGPGTRLTVL.

The chain links TRBV6-6 to TRBJ1-4, with D possibly being TRBD1 (5 bases). The CDR3 runs 14 residues. CDR1 is MNHNY and CDR2 is SVGAGI in the germline V gene (reference sequence). The V and J ends lost 10 bases and 0 bases respectively, with 12 bases between them. CDR3 nucleotide sequence: TGTGCCACTCAGCGAGGGGCAACTAATGAAAAACTGTTTTTT. Protein: CATQRGATNEKLFF.

A few counts support this clonotype. The gene calls are TRBV6-6 and TRBJ2-3; D is uncertain. With 8 bases removed from V and 0 bases from J, the gap between germline ends came to 12 bases. The CDR3 loop spans 14 amino acids. Germline-derived CDR1 and CDR2 are MNHNY and SVGAGI (reference sequence). CDR3 amino acids: CASRPSTSTDTQYF. The CDR3 coding sequence is TGTGCCAGCCGACCCTCGACCAGCACAGATACGCAGTATTTT.

The J gene is TRBJ2-4, the V gene TRBV4-1; perhaps D is TRBD1 or TRBD2 (6 bases each). The CDR3 totals 17 residues. The germline V and J ends were trimmed by 0 bases and 4 bases, with 16 bases remaining between them. Per the germline V gene, CDR1 is MGHRA and CDR2 is YSYEKL. The CDR3 DNA is TGCGCCAGCAGCCAAGATTGGAGGGGGGCTTCTAAAAACATTCAGTACTTC. Protein product: CASSQDWRGASKNIQYF.

The chain joins TRBV7-8 to TRBJ2-7; the match to TRBD2 covers 13 bases. Germline V gives CDR1 SGHVS, CDR2 FQNEAQ. This CDR3 is 19 amino acids long. Germline trimming cut 4 bases from V and 0 bases from J; bases unmatched to any gene: 12. CDR3 bases: TGTGCCAGCAGCTCCAGGACTAGCGGGAGCCTTAGCTTCTCCTACGAGCAGTACTTC. Amino acid sequence: CASSSRTSGSLSFSYEQYF.

The sample holds a few counts of this clonotype. The V gene is TRBV7-2, the J gene TRBJ1-5; D is possibly TRBD1 (5 bases). Germline lookup yields CDR1 SGHTA and CDR2 FQGNSA. The CDR3 runs 16 residues. Trimming removed 5 bases at V and 4 bases at J, with 18 bases between. CDR3 amino acids: CASSPPGFGINQPQHF. DNA of the CDR3: TGTGCCAGCAGCCCACCAGGGTTCGGCATAAATCAGCCCCAGCATTTT.

V and J are TRBV5-5 and TRBJ2-1; TRBD2 agrees at 9 bases. This CDR3 spans 20 amino acids. V lost 4 bases, J lost 6 bases, and 23 bases stayed unmatched. Germline V CDR1 and CDR2: SGHKS, YYEKEE (reference sequence). The CDR3 coding sequence is TGTGCCAGCAGCCCTAAGGGGGATAGCGGGAGCCGGGGGGAGTTCAATGAGCAGTTCTTC. Encoded protein: CASSPKGDSGSRGEFNEQFF.

This clonotype has a handful of counts. Written as DNA, the CDR3 is TGTGCTAGTGGTTTCTCCGGAGGGAACATTCAGTACTTC. This translates into CASGFSGGNIQYF. This chain uses TRBV12-5 with TRBJ2-4; D may be TRBD2 (6 bases). CDR3 length: 13 residues. From germline, CDR1 is LGHNT and CDR2 FRNRAP. The V end lost 3 bases, the J end lost 7 bases, and 10 bases lay between the germline ends. Full variable domain (outside the CDR3, taken from reference TRBV12-5 and TRBJ2-4): DARVTQTPRHKVTEMGQEVTMRCQPILGHNTVFWYRQTMMQGLELLAYFRNRAPLDDSGMPKDRFSAEMPDATLATLKIQPSEPRDSAVYFCASGFSGGNIQYFGAGTRLSVL.

The chain combines TRBV6-5 with TRBJ2-1; D is perhaps TRBD1 or TRBD2 (7 bases each). From germline, CDR1 is MNHEY and CDR2 SVGAGI. The CDR3 length is 15 residues. Trimming left V 6 bases short and J 8 bases short, with 20 bases between. The CDR3 coding sequence is TGTGCCAGCAGATTGACAGCGGGACAGATGTATGAGCAGTTCTTC. It translates to CASRLTAGQMYEQFF.

This clonotype has more than one count but fewer than ten. The rearrangement uses TRBV6-1 and TRBJ1-1; unclear D gene. Per germline, CDR1 MNHNS and CDR2 SASEGT. This CDR3 has 14 residues. The V end was cut by 1 base, the J end by 1 base, with 7 bases between. CDR3 in amino acids: CASSEVIWNTEAFF. CDR3 DNA: TGTGCCAGCAGTGAAGTTATCTGGAACACTGAAGCTTTCTTT.

V and J are TRBV6-2 or TRBV6-3 and TRBJ2-7; 9 nucleotides align to TRBD2. Germline V gene sequence: CDR1 MNHEY, CDR2 SVGEGT. This CDR3 is built from 16 residues. The J segment lost 2 bases and the V segment lost 6 bases, leaving 11 bases of the junction unmatched. CDR3: CASSQRRLAEPYEQYF. In DNA form, the CDR3 reads TGTGCCAGCAGCCAACGACGACTAGCGGAGCCCTACGAGCAGTACTTC.

This clonotype was detected a few times. This chain uses TRBV27 with TRBJ2-1; 7 bases fit TRBD2. Germline V gene lookup returns CDR1 MNHEY and CDR2 SMNVEV (reference sequence). With 8 bases clipped from V and 4 bases from J, the junction kept 8 bases outside the gene matches. The CDR3 consists of 14 residues. CDR3 amino acids: CASAGLGLYNEQFF. The CDR3 coding sequence is TGTGCCAGCGCCGGACTAGGCCTTTACAATGAGCAGTTCTTC.

This clonotype occurred a few times. This CDR3 reads CAISAASGNTIYF. In nucleotides, the CDR3 is TGTGCCATCAGTGCCGCGTCTGGAAACACCATATATTTT. The chain is built from TRBV10-3 and TRBJ1-3, with D hard to call. This CDR3 has 13 amino acids. Trimming cost V 4 bases and J 1 base, with 5 bases left between them. Germline V gives CDR1 ENHRY, CDR2 SYGVKD.

This clonotype was counted between two and nine times. This rearrangement joins TRBV18 to TRBJ2-7, with no clear D. CDR3 length equals 13 residues. The V end was cut by 6 bases, the J end by 3 bases, with 12 bases between. Germline V gene sequence: CDR1 KGHSH, CDR2 LQKENI. Written as DNA, the CDR3 is TGTGCCAGCTCCCCAGGCCCCGACTACGAGCAGTACTTC. The encoded protein is CASSPGPDYEQYF.